Below, 9 T cell receptor beta chains from the same sample are listed, as sequenced in a study of blood T cell repertoires in COVID-19. TCRdb keeps only in-frame clones here, not all; method: immunoSEQ multiplex PCR. Of some 300,000 clones listed, around 91% were seen once; the top ten hold roughly 1%. Sequenced material: peripheral blood. The receptors were sampled from a middle-aged woman with COVID-19, enrolled during active disease.

The chain has TRBV28 and TRBJ1-3; tentatively, D is TRBD1 (5 bases). Germline-derived CDR1 and CDR2 are MDHEN and SYDVKM. This CDR3 region has 16 residues. V was cut by 6 bases and J by 0 bases, with 15 bases left in between. CDR3 in amino acids: CASRPPGGSSGNTIYF. The DNA of the CDR3 is TGTGCCAGCAGGCCCCCGGGGGGGAGCTCTGGAAACACCATATATTTT.

The V call is TRBV6-5, the J call TRBJ1-1; TRBD1 aligns across 7 bases. Looked up from germline, CDR1 is MNHEY and CDR2 is SVGAGI. With V trimmed by 6 bases and J by 1 base, 8 bases remained unmatched. The CDR3 sequence is 15 residues long. The CDR3 region is CASRTPGQPNTEAFF. DNA of the CDR3: TGTGCCAGCAGAACCCCGGGACAGCCGAACACTGAAGCTTTCTTT.

The genes are TRBV27 and TRBJ1-5; D possibly corresponds to TRBD1 (5 bases). Looked up from germline, CDR1 is MNHEY and CDR2 is SMNVEV (reference sequence). V was pared by 1 base and J by 9 bases, with 13 bases between. The CDR3 has 14 residues. The CDR3 coding sequence is TGTGCCAGCAGTTTATTGGGTCAGGGAGGGCCCCAGCATTTT. Translated: CASSLLGQGGPQHF.

This chain links TRBV28 with TRBJ2-5; 9 nucleotides align to TRBD1. V lost 3 bases, J lost 4 bases, and 6 bases stayed unmatched. The CDR3 consists of 15 residues. Germline V gene sequence: CDR1 MDHEN, CDR2 SYDVKM. CDR3 bases: TGTGCCAGCAGTTTGGTACAGGGGGCTGGAGAGACCCAGTACTTC. This gives the protein CASSLVQGAGETQYF.

J is TRBJ2-1 and V is TRBV9, with TRBD2 matching over 7 bases. The J segment lost 5 bases and the V segment lost 2 bases, leaving 4 bases of the junction unmatched. Germline V gene sequence: CDR1 SGDLS, CDR2 YYNGEE. This CDR3 has 14 residues. The CDR3 coding sequence is TGTGCCAGCAGCGTCCAGCGGGAACACAATGAGCAGTTCTTC. Encoded protein: CASSVQREHNEQFF.

To note about this clone: Germline is not matched at one junction end, which may reflect a read error. This chain's CDR3 is CASSVEGESQKTQYF. In nucleotides, the CDR3 is TGTGCCAGCAGCGTAGAAGGAGAAAGCCAAAAGACCCAGTACTTC. This chain uses TRBV9 with TRBJ2-5; D is uncertain. This CDR3 has 15 amino acids. CDR1 SGDLS and CDR2 YYNGEE come from the germline V gene.

V and J are TRBV7-2 and TRBJ1-1, with a weak D call TRBD1 (6 bases). This CDR3 is 12 amino acids long. The germline V and J ends were trimmed by 1 base and 10 bases, with 10 bases remaining between them. In germline, CDR1 is SGHTA, CDR2 FQGNSA. CDR3: CASSLDRAGAFF. CDR3 DNA sequence: TGTGCCAGCAGCTTAGACAGGGCAGGAGCTTTCTTT.

The rearrangement joins TRBV28 to TRBJ1-5; D is perhaps TRBD1 (5 bases). The germline V and J ends were trimmed by 6 bases and 0 bases, with 18 bases remaining between them. The CDR3 runs to 17 residues. From germline, CDR1 is MDHEN and CDR2 SYDVKM. CDR3 sequence (DNA): TGTGCCAGCAGCCGTACTGGACAAGCTTATAGCAATCAGCCCCAGCATTTT. The encoded protein is CASSRTGQAYSNQPQHF.

The V and J genes are TRBV5-1 and TRBJ2-7; no reliable D call. CDR1 SGHRS and CDR2 YFSETQ come from the germline V gene. This CDR3 has 11 amino acids. Trimming took off 4 bases at V and 5 bases at J, with 7 bases between the two ends. CDR3 nucleotide sequence: TGCGCCAGCAGCGCCTCTAACGAGCAGTACTTC. The encoded protein is CASSASNEQYF.